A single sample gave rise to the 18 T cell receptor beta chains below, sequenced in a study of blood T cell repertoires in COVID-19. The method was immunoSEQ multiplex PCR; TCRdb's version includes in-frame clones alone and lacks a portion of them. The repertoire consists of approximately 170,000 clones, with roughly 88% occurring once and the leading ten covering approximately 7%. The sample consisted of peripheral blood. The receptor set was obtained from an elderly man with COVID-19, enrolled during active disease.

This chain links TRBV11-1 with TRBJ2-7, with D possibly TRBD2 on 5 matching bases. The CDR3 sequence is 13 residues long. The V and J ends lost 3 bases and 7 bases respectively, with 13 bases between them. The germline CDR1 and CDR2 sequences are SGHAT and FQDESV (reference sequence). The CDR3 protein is CASSLGRAFEQYF. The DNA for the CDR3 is TGTGCCAGCAGCTTGGGGAGAGCTTTTGAGCAGTACTTC.

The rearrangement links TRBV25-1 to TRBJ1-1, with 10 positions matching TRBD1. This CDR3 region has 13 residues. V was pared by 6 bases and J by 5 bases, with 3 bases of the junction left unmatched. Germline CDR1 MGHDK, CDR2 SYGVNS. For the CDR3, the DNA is TGTGCCAGCAGGACAGGGGGCTGGACTGAAGCTTTCTTT. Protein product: CASRTGGWTEAFF.

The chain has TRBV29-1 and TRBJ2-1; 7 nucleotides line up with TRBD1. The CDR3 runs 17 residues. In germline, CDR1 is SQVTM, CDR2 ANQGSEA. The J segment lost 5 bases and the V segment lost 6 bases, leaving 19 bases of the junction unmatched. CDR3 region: CSVQTGRSRQGNNEQFF. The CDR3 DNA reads TGCAGCGTCCAGACAGGGCGTTCACGTCAGGGAAACAATGAGCAGTTCTTC.

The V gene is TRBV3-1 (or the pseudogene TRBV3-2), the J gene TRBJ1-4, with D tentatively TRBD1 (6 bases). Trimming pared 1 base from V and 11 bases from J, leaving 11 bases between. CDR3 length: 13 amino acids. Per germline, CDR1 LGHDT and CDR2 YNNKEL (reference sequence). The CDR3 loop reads CASSQGHREKLFF. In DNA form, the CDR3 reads TGTGCCAGCAGCCAAGGCCACAGGGAGAAACTGTTTTTT.

CDR3 sequence reads: CASSSQAGTAQETQYF. The CDR3 DNA reads as TGTGCCAGCAGTTCCCAAGCCGGGACAGCGCAAGAGACCCAGTACTTC. This chain uses TRBV4-2 with TRBJ2-5, with TRBD1 matching over 7 bases. V lost 6 bases and J lost 2; bases outside the gene matches: 12. The CDR3 has 16 amino acids. Germline CDR1 LGHNA, CDR2 YNFKEQ.

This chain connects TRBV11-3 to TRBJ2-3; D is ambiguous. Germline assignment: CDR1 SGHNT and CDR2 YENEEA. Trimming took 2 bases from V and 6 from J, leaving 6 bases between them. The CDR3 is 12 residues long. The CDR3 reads CASSLSEDTQYF. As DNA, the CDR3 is TGTGCCAGCAGCTTAAGTGAGGATACGCAGTATTTT. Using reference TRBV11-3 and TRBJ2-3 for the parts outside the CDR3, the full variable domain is EAGVVQSPRYKIIEKKQPVAFWCNPISGHNTLYWYLQNLGQGPELLIRYENEEAVDDSQLPKDRFSAERLKGVDSTLKIQPAELGDSAVYLCASSLSEDTQYFGPGTRLTVL.

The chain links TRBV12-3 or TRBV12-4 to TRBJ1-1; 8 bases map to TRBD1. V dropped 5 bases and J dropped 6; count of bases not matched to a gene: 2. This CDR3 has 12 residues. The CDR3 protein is CASSTTGAEAFF. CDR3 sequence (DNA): TGTGCCAGCAGTACGACAGGGGCTGAAGCTTTCTTT.

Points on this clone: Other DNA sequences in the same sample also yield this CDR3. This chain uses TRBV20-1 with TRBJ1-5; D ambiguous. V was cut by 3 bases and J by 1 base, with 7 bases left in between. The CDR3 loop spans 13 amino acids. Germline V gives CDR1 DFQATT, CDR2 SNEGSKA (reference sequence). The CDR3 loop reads CSASWQSNQPQHF. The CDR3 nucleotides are TGCAGTGCTAGTTGGCAGAGCAATCAGCCCCAGCATTTT.

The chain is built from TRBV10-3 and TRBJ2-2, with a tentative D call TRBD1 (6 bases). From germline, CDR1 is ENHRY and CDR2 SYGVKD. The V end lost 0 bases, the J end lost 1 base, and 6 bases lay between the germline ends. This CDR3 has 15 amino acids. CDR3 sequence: CAISESTGNTGELFF. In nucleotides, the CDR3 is TGTGCCATCAGTGAGTCGACAGGGAACACCGGGGAGCTGTTTTTT.

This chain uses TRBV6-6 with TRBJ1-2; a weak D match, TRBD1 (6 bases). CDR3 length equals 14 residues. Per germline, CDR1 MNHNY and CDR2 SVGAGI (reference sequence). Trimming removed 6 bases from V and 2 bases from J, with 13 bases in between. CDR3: CASRGDITNYGYTF. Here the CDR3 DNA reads TGTGCCAGCAGGGGGGACATCACCAACTATGGCTACACCTTC.

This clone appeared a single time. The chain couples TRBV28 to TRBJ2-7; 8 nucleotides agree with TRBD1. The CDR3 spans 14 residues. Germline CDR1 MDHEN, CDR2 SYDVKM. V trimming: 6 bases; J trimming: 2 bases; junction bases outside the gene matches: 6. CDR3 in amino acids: CASSVPGGTYEQYF. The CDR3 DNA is TGTGCCAGCAGCGTTCCAGGGGGCACCTACGAGCAGTACTTC. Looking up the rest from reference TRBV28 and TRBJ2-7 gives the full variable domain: DVKVTQSSRYLVKRTGEKVFLECVQDMDHENMFWYRQDPGLGLRLIYFSYDVKMKEKGDIPEGYSVSREKKERFSLILESASTNQTSMYLCASSVPGGTYEQYFGPGTRLTVT.

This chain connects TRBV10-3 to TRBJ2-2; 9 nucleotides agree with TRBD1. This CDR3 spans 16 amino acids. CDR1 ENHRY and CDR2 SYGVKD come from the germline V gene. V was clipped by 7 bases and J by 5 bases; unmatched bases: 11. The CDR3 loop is CAITSGTGSLTGELFF. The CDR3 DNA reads TGTGCCATCACCTCCGGGACAGGGTCACTTACCGGGGAGCTGTTTTTT.

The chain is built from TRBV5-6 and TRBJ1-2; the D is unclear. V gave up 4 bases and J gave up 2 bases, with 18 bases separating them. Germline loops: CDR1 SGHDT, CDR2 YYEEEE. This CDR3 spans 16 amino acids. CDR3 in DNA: TGTGCCAGCAGCCGACCGGGAGATACAGCAAACTATGGCTACACCTTC. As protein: CASSRPGDTANYGYTF.

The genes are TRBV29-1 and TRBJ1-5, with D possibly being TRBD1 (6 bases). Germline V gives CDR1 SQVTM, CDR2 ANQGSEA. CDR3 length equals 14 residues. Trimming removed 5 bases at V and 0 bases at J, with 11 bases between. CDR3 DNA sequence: TGCAGCGTTTCCGGGACAACTAGCAATCAGCCCCAGCATTTT. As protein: CSVSGTTSNQPQHF. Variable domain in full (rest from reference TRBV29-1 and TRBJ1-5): SAVISQKPSRDICQRGTSLTIQCQVDSQVTMMFWYRQQPGQSLTLIATANQGSEATYESGFVIDKFPISRPNLTFSTLTVSNMSPEDSSIYLCSVSGTTSNQPQHFGDGTRLSIL.

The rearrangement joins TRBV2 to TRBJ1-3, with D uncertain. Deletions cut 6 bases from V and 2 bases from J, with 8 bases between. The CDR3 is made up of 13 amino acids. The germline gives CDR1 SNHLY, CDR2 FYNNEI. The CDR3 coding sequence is TGTGCCAGCAGGAAAAGCGCTGGAAACACCATATATTTT. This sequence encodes CASRKSAGNTIYF.

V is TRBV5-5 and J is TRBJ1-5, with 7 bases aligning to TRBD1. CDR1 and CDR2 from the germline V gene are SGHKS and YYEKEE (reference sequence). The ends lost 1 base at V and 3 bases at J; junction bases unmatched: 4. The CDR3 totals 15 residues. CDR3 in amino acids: CASSLLGQINQPQHF. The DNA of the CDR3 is TGTGCCAGCAGCTTGTTGGGACAGATCAATCAGCCCCAGCATTTT.

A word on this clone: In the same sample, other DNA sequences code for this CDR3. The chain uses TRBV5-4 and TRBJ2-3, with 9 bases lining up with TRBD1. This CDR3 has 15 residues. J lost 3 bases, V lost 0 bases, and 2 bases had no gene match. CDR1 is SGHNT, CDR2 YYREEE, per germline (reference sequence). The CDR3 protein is CASSLGQGGTDTQYF. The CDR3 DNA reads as TGTGCCAGCAGCTTGGGACAGGGGGGAACAGATACGCAGTATTTT.

The CDR3 loop is CASSYQRGRDEKLFF. The CDR3 region has the DNA TGCGCCAGCAGCTATCAAAGGGGGCGCGATGAAAAACTGTTTTTT. V and J are TRBV5-1 and TRBJ1-4; 7 bases match TRBD1. The CDR3 loop spans 15 amino acids. Trimming took 3 bases from V and 6 from J; bases not matched to a gene: 8. Germline V gene data show CDR1 as SGHRS and CDR2 as YFSETQ.